These 5 T cell receptor beta chains were sequenced from one sample in a study of blood T cell repertoires in COVID-19. TCRdb keeps only in-frame clones here, not all; method: immunoSEQ multiplex PCR. Among about 160,000 clones, approximately 88% were seen once, and the ten largest hold less than 8.5%. The specimen sequenced was PBMCs or T cells enriched from blood (not recorded which). The source of these receptors is a woman aged 50 to 60 who had recovered from COVID-19.

The genes are TRBV10-3 and TRBJ1-6; possibly TRBD1 for D (5 bases). V was clipped by 3 bases and J by 7 bases, with 13 bases between them. Germline CDR1 is ENHRY and CDR2 is SYGVKD. The CDR3 runs 15 residues. The CDR3 DNA is TGTGCCATCAGTGAATTTGGGGGGTCGAATTCACCCCTCCACTTT. Translated: CAISEFGGSNSPLHF.

The rearrangement joins TRBV10-3 to TRBJ2-1; no reliable D call. CDR1 is ENHRY, CDR2 SYGVKD, per germline. The V end lost 1 base, the J end lost 8 bases, and 3 bases lay between the germline ends. The CDR3 has 11 residues. The CDR3 protein is CAISEFDEQFF. For the CDR3, the DNA is TGTGCCATCAGTGAGTTCGATGAGCAGTTCTTC.

V and J are TRBV4-3 and TRBJ2-2, with 8 bases fitting TRBD2. The V and J ends lost 2 bases and 6 bases, in that order; junction bases with no gene match: 11. The CDR3 has 17 residues. The germline V gene has CDR1 LGHNA and CDR2 YSLEER. The DNA of the CDR3 is TGCGCCAGCAGCCAATCCATCGGGGGGGCTATCGCCGGGGAGCTGTTTTTT. Its translation: CASSQSIGGAIAGELFF.

The V and J genes are TRBV5-1 and TRBJ1-2; 9 positions match TRBD1. CDR3 length: 14 amino acids. V trimming: 7 bases; J trimming: 8 bases; junction bases outside the gene matches: 12. The germline V gene encodes CDR1 SGHRS and CDR2 YFSETQ. The CDR3 DNA follows: TGCGCCAGCCGCCAGGGACAGGGAGGTGGAGGCTACACCTTC. Residues: CASRQGQGGGGYTF.

The chain carries TRBV10-3 and TRBJ2-1, with 8 bases fitting TRBD1. The germline CDR1 and CDR2 sequences are ENHRY and SYGVKD. This CDR3 comprises 13 residues. After removal of 2 bases from V and 8 bases from J, the junction contained 2 bases not matched to a gene. In DNA, the CDR3 is TGTGCCATCAGTGAGGGACAGGGACATGAGCAGTTCTTC. It is translated as CAISEGQGHEQFF.